Listed below are T cell receptor beta chains from one sample, sequenced in a study of cytomegalovirus exposure and HLA in healthy donors. Sequenced by immunoSEQ multiplex PCR; TCRdb stores in-frame clones only, minus some. The sample contains 200,000 or so clones, around four fifths of which appear only once. Sequenced material: PBMCs. These receptors were taken from a boy younger than 10 in good health and CMV-seronegative. Both conserved end residues are part of each CDR3. The order of the fields is D gene, clone size, J gene, V gene, CDR3 DNA, CDR3 protein. A D gene is named only where the DNA matches it firmly. The listing skips clone size in some rows; elsewhere it reads once, few, many or a size class.

D gene: -
clone size: -
J gene: TRBJ2-7
V gene: TRBV28
CDR3 DNA: TGTGCCAGCACCACCGGGACTCGAGGCTCCTACGAGCAGTACTTC
CDR3 protein: CASTTGTRGSYEQYF

D gene: TRBD2
clone size: -
J gene: TRBJ2-3
V gene: TRBV5-1
CDR3 DNA: TGCGCCAGCAGCTTCGAAACTAGCGGGGTCACAGATACGCAGTATTTT
CDR3 protein: CASSFETSGVTDTQYF

D gene: -
clone size: -
J gene: TRBJ1-2
V gene: TRBV19
CDR3 DNA: TGTGCCAGTAGCCGGGGGGCCATCTATGGCTACACCTTC
CDR3 protein: CASSRGAIYGYTF

D gene: TRBD1
clone size: -
J gene: TRBJ2-3
V gene: TRBV7-8
CDR3 DNA: TGTGCCAGCAGCTCCCAGGACAGGAGCACAGATACGCAGTATTTT
CDR3 protein: CASSSQDRSTDTQYF

D gene: -
clone size: -
J gene: TRBJ2-7
V gene: TRBV4-2
CDR3 DNA: TGTGCCAGCGGCCAAGAAGGGGGCGAGCAGTACTTC
CDR3 protein: CASGQEGGEQYF

D gene: TRBD2
clone size: -
J gene: TRBJ2-3
V gene: TRBV19
CDR3 DNA: TGTGCCAGTAGTATTGGACTAGCGGGAGGGCCAGATACGCAGTATTTT
CDR3 protein: CASSIGLAGGPDTQYF

D gene: TRBD2
clone size: -
J gene: TRBJ2-3
V gene: TRBV5-1
CDR3 DNA: TGCGCCAGCAGCTTGGTGGGGACTAGCGGGAGTAAAGATACGCAGTATTTT
CDR3 protein: CASSLVGTSGSKDTQYF

D gene: -
clone size: -
J gene: TRBJ2-7
V gene: TRBV21-1
CDR3 DNA: TGTGCCAGCCCAAAGGGGGGGAAGGGGACGAGTTTATACGAGCAGTACTTC
CDR3 protein: CASPKGGKGTSLYEQYF

D gene: -
clone size: -
J gene: TRBJ1-5
V gene: TRBV2
CDR3 DNA: TGTGCCAGCAGTGATGGGCGGTCGGGGCAGCCCCAGCATTTT
CDR3 protein: CASSDGRSGQPQHF

D gene: -
clone size: -
J gene: TRBJ2-3
V gene: TRBV11-3
CDR3 DNA: TGTGCCAGCAGCCTCGAGGCGGAGGGAGATACGCAGTATTTT
CDR3 protein: CASSLEAEGDTQYF

D gene: -
clone size: -
J gene: TRBJ1-5
V gene: TRBV6-6
CDR3 DNA: TGTGCCAGCAGTTACGATGAGGGGGAGATTCAGCCCCAGCATTTT
CDR3 protein: CASSYDEGEIQPQHF

D gene: TRBD1
clone size: -
J gene: TRBJ1-2
V gene: TRBV7-8
CDR3 DNA: TGTGCCAGCAGCCGAGGGACAGGGGCTTCCCCGTTCTATGGCTACACCTTC
CDR3 protein: CASSRGTGASPFYGYTF

D gene: -
clone size: once
J gene: TRBJ1-2
V gene: TRBV5-1
CDR3 DNA: TGCGCCAGCAGCTTGGCAGGGGCGGAATCAGCCGACTACACCTTC
CDR3 protein: CASSLAGAESADYTF

D gene: -
clone size: -
J gene: TRBJ2-7
V gene: TRBV6-6
CDR3 DNA: TGTGCCAGCAGACCTGGACTCTACCGATCCTACGAGCAGTACTTC
CDR3 protein: CASRPGLYRSYEQYF

D gene: -
clone size: -
J gene: TRBJ2-7
V gene: TRBV2
CDR3 DNA: TGTGCCAGCAGTCCTGACCTTCAGGTCGCCTACGAGCAGTACTTC
CDR3 protein: CASSPDLQVAYEQYF

D gene: -
clone size: few
J gene: TRBJ2-1
V gene: TRBV4-1
CDR3 DNA: TGCGCCAGCAGCCAACCCGGACAGAGCAATGAGCAGTTCTTC
CDR3 protein: CASSQPGQSNEQFF

D gene: TRBD1
clone size: -
J gene: TRBJ2-7
V gene: TRBV7-2
CDR3 DNA: TGTGCCAGCAGCTGGAACTCCGGGACAGGGGCCGAGCAGTACTTC
CDR3 protein: CASSWNSGTGAEQYF

D gene: TRBD1
clone size: once
J gene: TRBJ2-7
V gene: TRBV6-5
CDR3 DNA: TGTGCCAGCAGTTATTCACAGGCAGGGGGCTTGTACGAGCAGTACTTC
CDR3 protein: CASSYSQAGGLYEQYF

D gene: -
clone size: -
J gene: TRBJ2-1
V gene: TRBV6-6
CDR3 DNA: TGTGCCAGCCTTCCAACGGGTATCCCCTACAATGAGCAGTTCTTC
CDR3 protein: CASLPTGIPYNEQFF

D gene: -
clone size: few
J gene: TRBJ1-4
V gene: TRBV5-4
CDR3 DNA: TGTGCCAGCAGAGTCGACTCTGCAACTAATGAAAAACTGTTTTTT
CDR3 protein: CASRVDSATNEKLFF

D gene: -
clone size: -
J gene: TRBJ2-2
V gene: TRBV7-6
CDR3 DNA: TGTGCCAGCAGCTTATCCGGAGGATCGAACACCGGGGAGCTGTTTTTT
CDR3 protein: CASSLSGGSNTGELFF

D gene: TRBD2
clone size: -
J gene: TRBJ2-7
V gene: TRBV28
CDR3 DNA: TGTGCCATCTGGGGCGGGAGCTCCTCCTACGAGCAGTACTTC
CDR3 protein: CAIWGGSSSYEQYF

D gene: TRBD2
clone size: -
J gene: TRBJ2-1
V gene: TRBV7-9
CDR3 DNA: TGTGCCAGCAGGGAAAGCGGGAGGGCGGGGACTAGCTCCTACAATGAGCAGTTCTTC
CDR3 protein: CASRESGRAGTSSYNEQFF